The clone carrying this T cell receptor (beta chain) was seen a handful of times. Its antigen is not known. This specimen belongs to a study of cytomegalovirus exposure and HLA in healthy donors. Whole-study findings and limits: The study listed 164 cytomegalovirus-associated TCR beta chains.

Sequencing was performed with immunoSEQ multiplex PCR; in TCRdb, only in-frame clones are kept and a portion is missing. The data contain a few hundred thousand clones, about 90% of them singletons. V gave up 1 base and J gave up 1 base, with 11 bases separating them. Germline V gene data show CDR1 as MGHRA and CDR2 as YSYEKL. The CDR3 has 15 amino acids. This rearrangement joins TRBV4-1 to TRBJ2-7, with a weak D call TRBD2 (5 bases). Material: PBMCs. This TCR came from a woman aged 18-29 years in good health and CMV-seronegative. CDR3 in DNA: TGCGCCAGCAGCCAAGTTTTCGGGGTTTCCTACGAGCAGTACTTC. Residues: CASSQVFGVSYEQYF.